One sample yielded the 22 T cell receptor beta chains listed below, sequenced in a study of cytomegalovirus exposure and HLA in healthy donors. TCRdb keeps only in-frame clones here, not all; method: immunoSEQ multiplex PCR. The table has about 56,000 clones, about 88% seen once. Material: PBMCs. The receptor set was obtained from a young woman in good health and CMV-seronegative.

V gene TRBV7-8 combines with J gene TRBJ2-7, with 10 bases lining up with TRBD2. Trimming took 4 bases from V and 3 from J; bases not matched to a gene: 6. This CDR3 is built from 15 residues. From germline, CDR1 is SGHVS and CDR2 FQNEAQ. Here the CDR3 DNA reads TGTGCCAGCAGCTCAGGGACTAGCGTCCTCTACGAGCAGTACTTC. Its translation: CASSSGTSVLYEQYF.

DNA for the CDR3: TGCGCCAGCAGCTTGCAACCCGGGACAGGGGGCTCCTACGAGCAGTACTTC. Encoded protein: CASSLQPGTGGSYEQYF. This sequence joins TRBV5-1 and TRBJ2-7; 11 nucleotides line up with TRBD1. The CDR3 covers 17 residues. In germline, CDR1 is SGHRS, CDR2 YFSETQ. Trimming at V came to 1 base and at J to 0 bases, leaving 6 bases not matched to a gene.

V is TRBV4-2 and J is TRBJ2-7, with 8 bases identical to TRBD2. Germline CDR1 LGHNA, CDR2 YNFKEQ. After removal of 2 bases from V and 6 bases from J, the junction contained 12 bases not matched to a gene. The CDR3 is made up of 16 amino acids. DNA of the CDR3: TGTGCCAGCAGCCAAAGTCCGGGACTAGACCCCTCCGAGCAGTACTTC. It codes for CASSQSPGLDPSEQYF.

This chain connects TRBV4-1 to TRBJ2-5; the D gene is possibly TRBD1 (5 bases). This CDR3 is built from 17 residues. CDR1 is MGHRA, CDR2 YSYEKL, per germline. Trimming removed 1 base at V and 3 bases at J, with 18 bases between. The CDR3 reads CASSQGVQGPPKETQYF. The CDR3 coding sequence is TGCGCCAGCAGCCAAGGGGTCCAGGGTCCCCCCAAAGAGACCCAGTACTTC.

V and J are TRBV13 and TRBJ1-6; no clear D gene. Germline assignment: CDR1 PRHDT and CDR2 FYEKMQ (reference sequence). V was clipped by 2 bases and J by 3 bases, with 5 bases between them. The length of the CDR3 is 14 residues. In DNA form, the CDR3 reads TGTGCCAGCAGCTTAAGAGACTATAATTCACCCCTCCACTTT. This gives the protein CASSLRDYNSPLHF.

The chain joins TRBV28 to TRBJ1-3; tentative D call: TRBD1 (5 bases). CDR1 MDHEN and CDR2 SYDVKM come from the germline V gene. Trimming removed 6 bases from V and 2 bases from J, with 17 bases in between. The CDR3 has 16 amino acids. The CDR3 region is CASSPGLTVAGNTIYF. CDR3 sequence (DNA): TGTGCCAGCAGCCCCGGGCTGACAGTAGCTGGAAACACCATATATTTT.

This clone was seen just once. CDR3 coding DNA: TGTGCCAGCAGCTTAGGAGGGACTAGCAACAATGAGCAGTTCTTC. This encodes CASSLGGTSNNEQFF. The V call is TRBV13, the J call TRBJ2-1, with TRBD2 matching 9 bases. The CDR3 consists of 15 residues. Trimming cost V 0 bases and J 5 bases; bases outside gene matches: 2. The germline CDR1 and CDR2 sequences are PRHDT and FYEKMQ (reference sequence).

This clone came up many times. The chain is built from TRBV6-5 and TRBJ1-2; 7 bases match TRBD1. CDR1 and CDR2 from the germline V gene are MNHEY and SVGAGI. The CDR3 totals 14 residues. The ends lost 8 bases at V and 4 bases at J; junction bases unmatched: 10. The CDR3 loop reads CASAGDRKLYGYTF. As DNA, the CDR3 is TGTGCCAGCGCTGGGGACAGAAAGCTCTATGGCTACACCTTC.

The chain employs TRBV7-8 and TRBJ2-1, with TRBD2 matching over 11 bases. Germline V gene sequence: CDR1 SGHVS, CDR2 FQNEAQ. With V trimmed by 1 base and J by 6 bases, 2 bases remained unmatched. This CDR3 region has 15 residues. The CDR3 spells CASSLEGTSGNEQFF. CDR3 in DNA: TGTGCCAGCAGCTTAGAGGGGACTAGCGGCAATGAGCAGTTCTTC.

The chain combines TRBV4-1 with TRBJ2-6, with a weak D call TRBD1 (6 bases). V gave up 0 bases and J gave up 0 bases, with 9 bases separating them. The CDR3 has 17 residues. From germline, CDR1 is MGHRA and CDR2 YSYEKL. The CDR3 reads CASSQDQGFSGANVLTF. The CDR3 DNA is TGCGCCAGCAGCCAAGATCAGGGGTTCTCTGGGGCCAACGTCCTGACTTTC.

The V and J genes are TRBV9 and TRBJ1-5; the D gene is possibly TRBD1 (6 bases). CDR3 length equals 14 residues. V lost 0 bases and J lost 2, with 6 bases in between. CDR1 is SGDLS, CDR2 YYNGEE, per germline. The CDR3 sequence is CASSVAGGNQPQHF. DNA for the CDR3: TGTGCCAGCAGCGTAGCAGGGGGCAATCAGCCCCAGCATTTT.

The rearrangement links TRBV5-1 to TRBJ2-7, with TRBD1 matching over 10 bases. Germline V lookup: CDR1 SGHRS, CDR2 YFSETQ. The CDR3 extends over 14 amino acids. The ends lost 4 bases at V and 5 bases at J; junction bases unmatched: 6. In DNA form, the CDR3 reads TGCGCCAGCAGCCCTGGTGGGACAGGGGACGAGCAGTACTTC. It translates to CASSPGGTGDEQYF.

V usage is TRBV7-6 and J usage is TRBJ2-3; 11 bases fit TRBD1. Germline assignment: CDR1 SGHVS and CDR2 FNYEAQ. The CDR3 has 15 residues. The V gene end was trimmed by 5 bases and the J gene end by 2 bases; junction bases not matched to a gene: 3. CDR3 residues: CASSRTGGNTDTQYF. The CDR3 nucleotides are TGTGCCAGCAGCCGGACAGGGGGCAACACAGATACGCAGTATTTT.

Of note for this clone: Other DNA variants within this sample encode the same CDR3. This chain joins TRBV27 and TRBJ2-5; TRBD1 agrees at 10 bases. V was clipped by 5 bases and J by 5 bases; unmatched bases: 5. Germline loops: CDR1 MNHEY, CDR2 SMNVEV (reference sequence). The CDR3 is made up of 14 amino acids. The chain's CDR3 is CASSLDRGWETQYF. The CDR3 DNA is TGTGCCAGCAGTCTGGACAGGGGGTGGGAGACCCAGTACTTC.

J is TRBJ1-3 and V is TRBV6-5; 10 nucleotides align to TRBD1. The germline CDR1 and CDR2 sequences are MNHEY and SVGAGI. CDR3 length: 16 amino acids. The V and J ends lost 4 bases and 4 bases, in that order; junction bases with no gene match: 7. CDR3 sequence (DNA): TGTGCCAGCAGTTCAGACAGGGGGCGGAAAGGAAACACCATATATTTT. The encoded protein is CASSSDRGRKGNTIYF.

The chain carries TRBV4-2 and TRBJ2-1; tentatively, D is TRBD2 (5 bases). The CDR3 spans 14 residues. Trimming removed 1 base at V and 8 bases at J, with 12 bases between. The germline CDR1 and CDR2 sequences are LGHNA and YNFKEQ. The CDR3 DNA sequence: TGTGCCAGCAGCCAAGTGGGAGAGAGGCATGAGCAGTTCTTC. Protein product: CASSQVGERHEQFF.

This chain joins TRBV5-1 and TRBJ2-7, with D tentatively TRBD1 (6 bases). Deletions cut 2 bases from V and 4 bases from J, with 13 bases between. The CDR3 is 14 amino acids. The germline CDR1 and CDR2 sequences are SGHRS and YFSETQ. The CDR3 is CASSFRGTRYEQYF. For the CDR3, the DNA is TGCGCCAGCAGCTTTAGGGGGACGCGATACGAGCAGTACTTC.

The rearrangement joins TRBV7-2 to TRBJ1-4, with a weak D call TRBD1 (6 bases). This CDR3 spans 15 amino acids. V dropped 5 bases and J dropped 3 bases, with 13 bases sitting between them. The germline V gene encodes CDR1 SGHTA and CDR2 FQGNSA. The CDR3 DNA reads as TGTGCCAGCAGCAACCCGGGACACTCTAATGAAAAACTGTTTTTT. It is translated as CASSNPGHSNEKLFF.

In nucleotides, the CDR3 is TGTGCCAGCAGCTCCGGGTGGGGGGAAAATGAAAAACTGTTTTTT. Protein: CASSSGWGENEKLFF. The chain joins TRBV7-8 to TRBJ1-4; possibly TRBD1 for D (5 bases). The CDR3 contains 15 residues. V was shortened by 4 bases and J by 5 bases, with 14 bases between the two germline ends. CDR1 SGHVS and CDR2 FQNEAQ come from the germline V gene. Combining the CDR3 with reference TRBV7-8 and TRBJ1-4 gives the whole variable domain GAGVSQSPRYKVAKRGQDVALRCDPISGHVSLFWYQQALGQGPEFLTYFQNEAQLDKSGLPSDRFFAERPEGSVSTLKIQRTQQEDSAVYLCASSSGWGENEKLFFGSGTQLSVL.

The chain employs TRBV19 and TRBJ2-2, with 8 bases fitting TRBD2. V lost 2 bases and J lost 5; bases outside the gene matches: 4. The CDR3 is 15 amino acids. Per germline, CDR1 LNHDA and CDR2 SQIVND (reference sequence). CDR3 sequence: CASSISGGGTGELFF. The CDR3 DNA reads TGTGCCAGTAGTATAAGCGGGGGAGGGACCGGGGAGCTGTTTTTT.

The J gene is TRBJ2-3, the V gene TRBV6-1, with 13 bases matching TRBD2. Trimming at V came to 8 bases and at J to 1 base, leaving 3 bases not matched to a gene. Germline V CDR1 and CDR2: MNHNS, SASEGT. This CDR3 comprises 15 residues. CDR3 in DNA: TGTGCCAGCCCAGGACTAGCGGGAGGCACAGATACGCAGTATTTT. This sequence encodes CASPGLAGGTDTQYF.

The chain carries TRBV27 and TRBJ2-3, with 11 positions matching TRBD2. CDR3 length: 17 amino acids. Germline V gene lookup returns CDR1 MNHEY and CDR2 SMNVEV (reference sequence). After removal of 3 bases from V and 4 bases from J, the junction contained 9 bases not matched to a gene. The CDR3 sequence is CASSFATSGSIADTQYF. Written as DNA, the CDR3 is TGTGCCAGCAGTTTTGCCACTAGCGGGAGTATAGCAGATACGCAGTATTTT.